A selection of T cell receptor beta chains follows, all from one sample in a study of early T cells in non-severe SARS-CoV-2 infection. TCRdb fed the 5' RACE reads into MiXCR, producing one record per CDR3 protein. Altogether more than 60,000 distinct CDR3 sequences are present, about 4.9% being singletons, with the ten largest covering 4.9%. Sequenced: whole blood. These receptors were obtained from an adult who was a healthcare worker with PCR-confirmed SARS-CoV-2 infection or an uninfected control (not recorded which). The CDR3 runs from the conserved cysteine through the conserved F or W. A D gene is named only where the DNA matches it firmly. Some rows have no size entry. The others give once, few or many, or a class for an expanded clone.

CDR3 DNA: TGCGCCAGCAGCCACTGGTTTACGGCTGTCAATGAGCAGTTCTTC; CDR3 protein: CASSHWFTAVNEQFF; V gene: TRBV4-1; J gene: TRBJ2-1; clone size: .; D gene: .
CDR3 DNA: TGTGCCACCAGCGGGACAGGGTTCGGTTCTGGAAACACCATATATTTT; CDR3 protein: CATSGTGFGSGNTIYF; V gene: TRBV15; J gene: TRBJ1-3; clone size: many; D gene: TRBD1
CDR3 DNA: TGTGCCAGCAGTGAACCAGGGTACGAGCAGTACTTC; CDR3 protein: CASSEPGYEQYF; V gene: TRBV6-1; J gene: TRBJ2-7; clone size: many; D gene: .
CDR3 DNA: TGTGCCAGCAGCGCGTTCCTAGGACAGGGGCCGTCCCACGAGCAGTACTTC; CDR3 protein: CASSAFLGQGPSHEQYF; V gene: TRBV7-9; J gene: TRBJ2-7; clone size: many; D gene: TRBD1
CDR3 DNA: TGTGTCAGCAGCACGGATGAGACAGATACGCAGTATTTT; CDR3 protein: CVSSTDETDTQYF; V gene: TRBV11-2; J gene: TRBJ2-3; clone size: .; D gene: .
CDR3 DNA: TGTGCCAGCAGCATACAGGGGTCCTACAATGAGCAGTTCTTC; CDR3 protein: CASSIQGSYNEQFF; V gene: TRBV11-2; J gene: TRBJ2-1; clone size: few; D gene: TRBD1
CDR3 DNA: TGCAGTGCTAGGGACAAGGTTCTGAATAGCAATCAGCCCCAGCATTTT; CDR3 protein: CSARDKVLNSNQPQHF; V gene: TRBV20-1; J gene: TRBJ1-5; clone size: few; D gene: .
CDR3 DNA: TGCGCCAGCAGCCCCTCCCGGGCAGGGGGTGTCTATGGCTACACCTTC; CDR3 protein: CASSPSRAGGVYGYTF; V gene: TRBV4-3; J gene: TRBJ1-2; clone size: .; D gene: TRBD1
CDR3 DNA: TGCAGTGCTGATACAGGGGCCGGACTCGGCAATCAGCCCCAGCATTTT; CDR3 protein: CSADTGAGLGNQPQHF; V gene: TRBV20-1; J gene: TRBJ1-5; clone size: many; D gene: TRBD1
CDR3 DNA: TGTGCCAGCAGTGAAGACAGCTTCTCCTACGAGCAGTACTTC; CDR3 protein: CASSEDSFSYEQYF; V gene: TRBV25-1; J gene: TRBJ2-7; clone size: many; D gene: .
CDR3 DNA: TGTGCCAGTAGGCCACAGCTCACCGGGGAGCTGTTTTTT; CDR3 protein: CASRPQLTGELFF; V gene: TRBV19; J gene: TRBJ2-2; clone size: few; D gene: .
CDR3 DNA: TGTGCCAGTAGTAGTGGAGCCAGGCCTAGGGGCAATGAGCAGTTCTTC; CDR3 protein: CASSSGARPRGNEQFF; V gene: TRBV19; J gene: TRBJ2-1; clone size: many; D gene: .
CDR3 DNA: TGCAGCGTTGCCCTGACAGGGGACGGTGAAGCTTTCTTT; CDR3 protein: CSVALTGDGEAFF; V gene: TRBV29-1; J gene: TRBJ1-1; clone size: many; D gene: TRBD1
CDR3 DNA: TGTGCCAGCAGCTCCGGGACAGGTAGGGAAGCTTTCTTT; CDR3 protein: CASSSGTGREAFF; V gene: TRBV6-2/TRBV6-3; J gene: TRBJ1-1; clone size: many; D gene: TRBD1
CDR3 DNA: TGTGCCAGCAGCCCTGGATATCAGAATCAGCCCCAGCATTTT; CDR3 protein: CASSPGYQNQPQHF; V gene: TRBV7-9; J gene: TRBJ1-5; clone size: .; D gene: .
CDR3 DNA: TGCAGTGCTAAACCCTCGACTAGCCAGCTCACAGATACGCAGTATTTT; CDR3 protein: CSAKPSTSQLTDTQYF; V gene: TRBV20-1; J gene: TRBJ2-3; clone size: .; D gene: TRBD2
CDR3 DNA: TGTGCCAGCAGCTACGTTACAGGGGTTGAAGAAGAGACCCAGTACTTC; CDR3 protein: CASSYVTGVEEETQYF; V gene: TRBV3-1; J gene: TRBJ2-5; clone size: few; D gene: TRBD1
CDR3 DNA: TGTGCCAGCAGCTTAGATCGGACGGCGGCCGGCGGGGAGCTGTTTTTT; CDR3 protein: CASSLDRTAAGGELFF; V gene: TRBV11-2; J gene: TRBJ2-2; clone size: few; D gene: .
CDR3 DNA: TGTGCCAGCAGGGCACTAGCGTGGTCTTCTTTCGAGCAGTACTTC; CDR3 protein: CASRALAWSSFEQYF; V gene: TRBV6-6; J gene: TRBJ2-7; clone size: .; D gene: TRBD2
CDR3 DNA: TGCAGTGCTATTTGGGACAGCCGTCGAGAGACCCAGTACTTC; CDR3 protein: CSAIWDSRRETQYF; V gene: TRBV20-1; J gene: TRBJ2-5; clone size: many; D gene: TRBD1
CDR3 DNA: TGCGCCAGCAGCCAAGGAGAAGGGCCAGATACGCAGTATTTT; CDR3 protein: CASSQGEGPDTQYF; V gene: TRBV4-1; J gene: TRBJ2-3; clone size: .; D gene: .
CDR3 DNA: TGTGCCAGCAGTTACTCAGCGGAACAGGGGCAGTTCTTC; CDR3 protein: CASSYSAEQGQFF; V gene: TRBV6-2/TRBV6-3; J gene: TRBJ2-1; clone size: many; D gene: .
CDR3 DNA: TGTGCCAGCAGCTCCACTGGACAGGGTGGTTCACCCCTCCACTTT; CDR3 protein: CASSSTGQGGSPLHF; V gene: TRBV5-4; J gene: TRBJ1-6; clone size: many; D gene: TRBD1
CDR3 DNA: TGCAGTGCTCTCCACCCAGGGAGAATTTCCTACGAGCAGTACTTC; CDR3 protein: CSALHPGRISYEQYF; V gene: TRBV20-1; J gene: TRBJ2-7; clone size: many; D gene: .
CDR3 DNA: TGTGCCAGCAGTGACAACTTGAACACTGAAGCTTTCTTT; CDR3 protein: CASSDNLNTEAFF; V gene: TRBV6-4; J gene: TRBJ1-1; clone size: .; D gene: .
CDR3 DNA: TGCAGTGCTCCTAGCGGGAACTACGAGCAGTACTTC; CDR3 protein: CSAPSGNYEQYF; V gene: TRBV20-1; J gene: TRBJ2-7; clone size: few; D gene: TRBD2
CDR3 DNA: TGTGCCAGCAGGACGGGACTCGCATCCTTCTACAATGAGCAGTTCTTC; CDR3 protein: CASRTGLASFYNEQFF; V gene: TRBV2; J gene: TRBJ2-1; clone size: many; D gene: .
CDR3 DNA: TGTGCCAGTTCGTACAGGAATAACGAGCAGTACTTC; CDR3 protein: CASSYRNNEQYF; V gene: TRBV19; J gene: TRBJ2-7; clone size: many; D gene: .
CDR3 DNA: TGCTCAGGACTAGCGGAGATGGGGCCCTACAATGAGCAGTTCTTC; CDR3 protein: CSGLAEMGPYNEQFF; V gene: TRBV20-1; J gene: TRBJ2-1; clone size: few; D gene: TRBD2
CDR3 DNA: TGTGCCAGCTCACCCGACAGGGCCGGAGAGACCCAGTACTTC; CDR3 protein: CASSPDRAGETQYF; V gene: TRBV18; J gene: TRBJ2-5; clone size: many; D gene: TRBD1
CDR3 DNA: TGTGCCAGCAGCTGGCGGGGGGCTGCGGGTTCCTACAATGAGCAGTTCTTC; CDR3 protein: CASSWRGAAGSYNEQFF; V gene: TRBV5-4; J gene: TRBJ2-1; clone size: few; D gene: TRBD2
CDR3 DNA: TGTGCCAGCAGCCAAATTGGGGGCAAGGTGACTGAAGCTTTCTTT; CDR3 protein: CASSQIGGKVTEAFF; V gene: TRBV3-1; J gene: TRBJ1-1; clone size: many; D gene: .
CDR3 DNA: TGTGCCAGCAGCTTTTTCCTAGGCGAGCAGTACTTC; CDR3 protein: CASSFFLGEQYF; V gene: TRBV5-5; J gene: TRBJ2-7; clone size: many; D gene: .
CDR3 DNA: TGTGCCAGCAGGGCAGGGGAGACAGATACGCAGTATTTT; CDR3 protein: CASRAGETDTQYF; V gene: TRBV6-6; J gene: TRBJ2-3; clone size: many; D gene: .
CDR3 DNA: TGTGCCAGCAGCCCGCCGGGGAGCGGGAGTCACAATGAGCAGTTCTTC; CDR3 protein: CASSPPGSGSHNEQFF; V gene: TRBV7-3; J gene: TRBJ2-1; clone size: many; D gene: TRBD2
CDR3 DNA: TGTGCCAGCAGCCATCGGACAGGAGCTAACTATGGCTACACCTTC; CDR3 protein: CASSHRTGANYGYTF; V gene: TRBV7-9; J gene: TRBJ1-2; clone size: many; D gene: TRBD1
CDR3 DNA: TGTGCCAGCAGCCCCGAGGGGGGAACCTACAATGAGCAGTTCTTC; CDR3 protein: CASSPEGGTYNEQFF; V gene: TRBV7-3; J gene: TRBJ2-1; clone size: few; D gene: .
CDR3 DNA: TGCGCCAGCAGCTTGGAGGCAGACGAGCAGTACTTC; CDR3 protein: CASSLEADEQYF; V gene: TRBV5-1; J gene: TRBJ2-7; clone size: many; D gene: .
CDR3 DNA: TGTGCCAGCAGCTTAGTGGGGGGTAGCAATCAGCCCCAGCATTTT; CDR3 protein: CASSLVGGSNQPQHF; V gene: TRBV7-9; J gene: TRBJ1-5; clone size: few; D gene: .
CDR3 DNA: TGTGCCAGCAGCCAGACGATAGGGGGCTCTGGAAACACCATATATTTT; CDR3 protein: CASSQTIGGSGNTIYF; V gene: TRBV4-2; J gene: TRBJ1-3; clone size: many; D gene: .
CDR3 DNA: TGTGCCAGCAGTGAAGAGGGGCGAGCGGCCTACAATGAGCAGTTCTTC; CDR3 protein: CASSEEGRAAYNEQFF; V gene: TRBV6-1; J gene: TRBJ2-1; clone size: .; D gene: .
CDR3 DNA: TGCGCCAGCAGTGACGTGGACAGGGGCCCAGAGACCCAGTACTTC; CDR3 protein: CASSDVDRGPETQYF; V gene: TRBV10-2; J gene: TRBJ2-5; clone size: many; D gene: TRBD1
CDR3 DNA: TGTGCCATCAGCCCCGGGATGAGCACAGATACGCAGTATTTT; CDR3 protein: CAISPGMSTDTQYF; V gene: TRBV10-3; J gene: TRBJ2-3; clone size: many; D gene: .
CDR3 DNA: TGTGCCAGCAGCTTTCGGACTAGCCCTAAAACAAATGAGCAGTTCTTC; CDR3 protein: CASSFRTSPKTNEQFF; V gene: TRBV7-2; J gene: TRBJ2-1; clone size: many; D gene: TRBD2
CDR3 DNA: TGCAGCGTTGATCTGGGCCTGAACACTGAAGCTTTCTTT; CDR3 protein: CSVDLGLNTEAFF; V gene: TRBV29-1; J gene: TRBJ1-1; clone size: few; D gene: .
CDR3 DNA: TGTGCCAGCAGCCAAGAGCCCAATACGCAGTATTTT; CDR3 protein: CASSQEPNTQYF; V gene: TRBV3-1; J gene: TRBJ2-3; clone size: many; D gene: .
CDR3 DNA: TGTGCCAGCAGGGGACAGCCAAATCAGCCCCAGCATTTT; CDR3 protein: CASRGQPNQPQHF; V gene: TRBV27; J gene: TRBJ1-5; clone size: medium-sized; D gene: TRBD1
CDR3 DNA: TGCAGTGCCCCGATGGGGGTTGAGGATACGCAGTATTTT; CDR3 protein: CSAPMGVEDTQYF; V gene: TRBV20-1; J gene: TRBJ2-3; clone size: .; D gene: .
CDR3 DNA: TGTGCCAGCAGCTTTGCAGGTTTTGAGCAGTTCTTC; CDR3 protein: CASSFAGFEQFF; V gene: TRBV11-2; J gene: TRBJ2-1; clone size: many; D gene: .
CDR3 DNA: TGTGCCAGCAGCCACGCCCGGAGCTCCTATAATTCACCCCTCCACTTT; CDR3 protein: CASSHARSSYNSPLHF; V gene: TRBV14; J gene: TRBJ1-6; clone size: many; D gene: .
CDR3 DNA: TGTGCCAGCAGTAGCCCCCAGGGAGGGGAGCTGTTTTTT; CDR3 protein: CASSSPQGGELFF; V gene: TRBV5-4; J gene: TRBJ2-2; clone size: few; D gene: .
CDR3 DNA: TGCGCCAGCAGCTTGTTTCTAGCGGGGTCGAACACCGGGGAGCTGTTTTTT; CDR3 protein: CASSLFLAGSNTGELFF; V gene: TRBV5-1; J gene: TRBJ2-2; clone size: .; D gene: TRBD2
CDR3 DNA: TGTGCCAGCAGTACAAGCGGGAGATACGAGCAGTACTTC; CDR3 protein: CASSTSGRYEQYF; V gene: TRBV27; J gene: TRBJ2-7; clone size: many; D gene: TRBD2
CDR3 DNA: TGTGCCAGCACTCTTACTAGCGACTCCTACAATGAGCAGTTCTTC; CDR3 protein: CASTLTSDSYNEQFF; V gene: TRBV7-2; J gene: TRBJ2-1; clone size: many; D gene: TRBD2
CDR3 DNA: TGTGCCAGCAGCGTAGTGAGGGAGGCCGGGGAGCTGTTTTTT; CDR3 protein: CASSVVREAGELFF; V gene: TRBV9; J gene: TRBJ2-2; clone size: .; D gene: .
CDR3 DNA: TGCGCCAGCAGCCTGACTAGCGGGAGGGCCTACGAGCAGTACTTC; CDR3 protein: CASSLTSGRAYEQYF; V gene: TRBV4-1; J gene: TRBJ2-7; clone size: .; D gene: TRBD2
CDR3 DNA: TGTGCCACCAGTCACCTGTCCTCCGGGGAGCTGTTTTTT; CDR3 protein: CATSHLSSGELFF; V gene: TRBV24-1; J gene: TRBJ2-2; clone size: many; D gene: .